This TCR beta chain was identified in a study of cytomegalovirus exposure and HLA in healthy donors. As to this clone: Its antigen is still unknown.

Findings and caveats of the study: Exclusion applied to some V segments, including TRBV6-2 and TRBV6-3, as they were indistinguishable. In a later analysis, productive TCRs from donors in an Asian-associated ancestry cluster reportedly carried fewer N-insertions than the cohort mean.

Trimming left V 0 bases short and J 11 bases short, with 11 bases between. This CDR3 has 12 amino acids. Germline assignment: CDR1 SGHNT and CDR2 YYREEE (reference sequence). PCR involved 60 Vbeta and 13 Jbeta primers. Produced via immunoSEQ multiplex PCR; TCRdb's table is partial and in-frame only. The sample comprises about 130,000 clones, roughly a tenth of which are singletons, and approximately 4.5% rests with the top ten. The sample taken for sequencing was PBMCs. This TCR derives from a woman between 18 and 29 years old in good health and CMV-seropositive. The chain employs TRBV5-4 and TRBJ1-2; tentative D call: TRBD1 (6 bases). The CDR3 region has the DNA TGTGCCAGCAGCTTGGAACAGGGCCGATACACCTTC. Protein product: CASSLEQGRYTF.